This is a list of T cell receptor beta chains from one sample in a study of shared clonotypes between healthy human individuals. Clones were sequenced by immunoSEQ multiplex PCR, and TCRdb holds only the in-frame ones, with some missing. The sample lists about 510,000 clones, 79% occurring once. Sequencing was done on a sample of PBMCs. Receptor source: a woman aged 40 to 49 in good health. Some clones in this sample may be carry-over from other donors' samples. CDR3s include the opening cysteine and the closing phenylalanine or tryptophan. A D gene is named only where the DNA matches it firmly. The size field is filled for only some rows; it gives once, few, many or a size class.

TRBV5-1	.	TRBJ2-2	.	TGCGCCAGCAGCTTGGGGCATACCGGGGAGCTGTTTTTT	CASSLGHTGELFF
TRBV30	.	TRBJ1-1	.	TGTGCCTGGAGTCGGGGACTACTAACACTGGGAGCTTTCTTT	CAWSRGLLTLGAFF
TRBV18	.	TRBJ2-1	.	TGTGCCAGCTCACAGCAGGGTAGCAATGAGCAGTTCTTC	CASSQQGSNEQFF
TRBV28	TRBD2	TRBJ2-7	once	TGTGCCAGCAGTTTGAGACTAGCGGGGACGAGCTCCTACGAGCAGTACTTC	CASSLRLAGTSSYEQYF
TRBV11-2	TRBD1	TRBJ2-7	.	TGTGCCAGCAGCCCCCGCCCGGGACAGGGCTCCTACGAGCAGTACTTC	CASSPRPGQGSYEQYF
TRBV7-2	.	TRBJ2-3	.	TGTGCCAGCAGCAGCGAAGGAGGGTTTACAGATACGCAGTATTTT	CASSSEGGFTDTQYF
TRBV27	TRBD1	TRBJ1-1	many	TGTGCCAGCAGTTTCGGGACAGGGGGCAGGGAAGCTTTCTTT	CASSFGTGGREAFF
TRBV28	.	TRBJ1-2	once	TGTGCCAGCAGTCCCCCGGGTAGAAGGCATGGCTACACCTTC	CASSPPGRRHGYTF
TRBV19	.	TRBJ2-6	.	TGTGCCAGTAGTTCGACTATTGTGGGGGCCAACGTCCTGACTTTC	CASSSTIVGANVLTF
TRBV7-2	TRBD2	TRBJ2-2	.	TGTGCCAGCAGCTCTGTAGTCGTGCTAGCGGGAGGTGCCGGGGAGCTGTTTTTT	CASSSVVVLAGGAGELFF
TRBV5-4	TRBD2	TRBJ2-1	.	TGTGCCAGCAGCGGCGGGACTAGCGACCCGTACAATGAGCAGTTCTTC	CASSGGTSDPYNEQFF
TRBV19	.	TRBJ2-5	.	TGTGCCAGTAGTATCGGATCTTCTGGGACCCAGTACTTC	CASSIGSSGTQYF
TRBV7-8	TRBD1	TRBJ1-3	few	TGTGCCAGCAGCATCCGGGACAGGGATTTTTCCGGAAACACCATATATTTT	CASSIRDRDFSGNTIYF
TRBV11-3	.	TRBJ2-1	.	TGTGCCAGCAGCTTGACTAGGGTCAATGAGCAGTTCTTC	CASSLTRVNEQFF
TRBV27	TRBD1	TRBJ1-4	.	TGTGCCAGCAGTCCGGGACAGGGGTTTATTAATGAAAAACTGTTTTTT	CASSPGQGFINEKLFF
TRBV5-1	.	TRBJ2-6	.	TGCGCCAGCAGCTCCGATAGGGGATTCGACTCTGGGGCCAACGTCCTGACTTTC	CASSSDRGFDSGANVLTF
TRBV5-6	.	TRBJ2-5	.	TGTGCCAGCAGCAGTAAGGGTTGGCAAGAGACCCAGTACTTC	CASSSKGWQETQYF
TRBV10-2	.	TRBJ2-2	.	TGCGCCAGCTTCGGCCGTCTGGCCGGGGAGCTGTTTTTT	CASFGRLAGELFF
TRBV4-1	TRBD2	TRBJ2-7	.	TGCGCCAGCAGCCCAGATTCGGGGGGATTCAGCTCCTACGAGCAGTACTTC	CASSPDSGGFSSYEQYF
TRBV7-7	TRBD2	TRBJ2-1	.	TGTGCCAGCAGCCTCTCCTTGGCGGGAGGGAATGAGCAGTTCTTC	CASSLSLAGGNEQFF
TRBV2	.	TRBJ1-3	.	TGTGCCAGCATGATGACAGCTATAAGCTCTGGAAACACCATATATTTT	CASMMTAISSGNTIYF
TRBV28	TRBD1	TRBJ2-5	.	TGTGCCAGCAGTCTCCCCACAGGGGGCAGTGAGACCCAGTACTTC	CASSLPTGGSETQYF
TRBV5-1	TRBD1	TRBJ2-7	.	TGCGCCAGCAGCTTGGTAGGGACAGGGATGTCCTACGAGCAGTACTTC	CASSLVGTGMSYEQYF
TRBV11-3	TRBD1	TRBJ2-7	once	TGTGCCAGCAGCCGGACAGGGATGGAGCAGTACTTC	CASSRTGMEQYF
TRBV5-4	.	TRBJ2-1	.	TGTGCCAGCGGACCAAGCGGAACCTACAATGAGCAGTTCTTC	CASGPSGTYNEQFF
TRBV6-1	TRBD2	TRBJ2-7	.	TGTGCCAGCAGTGAATTTAGCGGGAGGGCCGGCTACGAGCAGTACTTC	CASSEFSGRAGYEQYF
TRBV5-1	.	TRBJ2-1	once	TGCGCCAGCAGCTTGGTTCGGTACAATGAGCAGTTCTTC	CASSLVRYNEQFF
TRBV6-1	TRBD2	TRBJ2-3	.	TGTGCCAGCAAGAACGGGAGGCCCCGCACAGATACGCAGTATTTT	CASKNGRPRTDTQYF
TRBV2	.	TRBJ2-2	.	TGTGCCAGCATTGGCGGAACGAACACCGGGGAGCTGTTTTTT	CASIGGTNTGELFF